This is a list of T cell receptor beta chains from one sample in a study of cytomegalovirus exposure and HLA in healthy donors. Using immunoSEQ multiplex PCR, the repertoire was profiled, and TCRdb retains in-frame clones only, with some absent. Of about 250,000 clones listed, 85% are singletons. Material for sequencing was PBMCs. These receptor sequences come from a girl aged 2-15 years in good health and CMV-seronegative. CDR3s include the opening cysteine and the closing phenylalanine or tryptophan. A D gene is named only where the DNA matches it firmly. Clone size is shown for a subset of rows, as once, few, many or a class of expanded clone.

clone_size	v_call	j_call	d_call	cdr3_aa	cdr3_nt
NA	TRBV11-3	TRBJ1-4	TRBD1	CASSLSRQGVSFNEKLFF	TGTGCCAGCAGCTTAAGCAGACAGGGCGTTTCTTTTAATGAAAAACTGTTTTTT
NA	TRBV9	TRBJ2-7	NA	CASSVEGGSYEQYF	TGTGCCAGCAGCGTCGAGGGTGGCTCCTACGAGCAGTACTTC
NA	TRBV19	TRBJ1-1	TRBD1	CASSLTGGTEAFF	TGTGCCAGTAGTTTAACAGGGGGCACTGAAGCTTTCTTT
NA	TRBV14	TRBJ2-7	TRBD2	CASSQVGTSGYEQYF	TGTGCCAGCAGCCAAGTTGGGACTAGCGGCTACGAGCAGTACTTC
once	TRBV7-8	TRBJ2-3	NA	CASSFMRIDTQYF	TGTGCCAGCAGCTTCATGCGGATAGATACGCAGTATTTT
once	TRBV4-1	TRBJ2-3	NA	CASSQEPVSTDTQYF	TGCGCCAGCAGCCAAGAACCAGTTAGCACAGATACGCAGTATTTT
once	TRBV5-1	TRBJ2-2	TRBD2	CASSPRASGGPNTGELFF	TGCGCCAGCAGTCCGCGGGCTAGCGGAGGCCCAAACACCGGGGAGCTGTTTTTT
NA	TRBV6-1	TRBJ2-7	TRBD1	CASSDLLRDRGRNEQYF	TGTGCCAGCAGTGATCTCCTGAGGGACAGGGGGAGGAACGAGCAGTACTTC
few	TRBV5-5	TRBJ1-3	TRBD1	CASSFGQGAGNTIYF	TGTGCCAGCAGCTTCGGACAGGGGGCTGGAAACACCATATATTTT
NA	TRBV7-8	TRBJ2-5	TRBD2	CASSQPTTSGWQETQYF	TGTGCCAGCAGCCAACCTACGACTAGCGGTTGGCAAGAGACCCAGTACTTC
NA	TRBV7-7	TRBJ2-3	NA	CASSAGSSTDTQYF	TGTGCCAGCAGTGCAGGATCTAGCACAGATACGCAGTATTTT
NA	TRBV19	TRBJ1-5	TRBD1	CASSGQGRNQPQHF	TGTGCCAGTAGCGGACAGGGGCGCAATCAGCCCCAGCATTTT
once	TRBV5-4	TRBJ1-1	TRBD1	CASSLVGQGNTEAFF	TGTGCCAGCAGCTTGGTGGGACAGGGGAACACTGAAGCTTTCTTT
NA	TRBV5-1	TRBJ2-1	TRBD2	CASSWGGGRAYNEQFF	TGCGCCAGCAGCTGGGGTGGCGGGAGGGCCTACAATGAGCAGTTCTTC
NA	TRBV4-1	TRBJ2-7	NA	CASSPGLRRGPPYEQYF	TGCGCCAGCAGCCCAGGACTCCGACGAGGCCCCCCCTACGAGCAGTACTTC
NA	TRBV5-1	TRBJ1-1	NA	CASSWQGNTEAFF	TGCGCCAGCAGCTGGCAGGGGAACACTGAAGCTTTCTTT
NA	TRBV5-1	TRBJ1-3	NA	CASSLDRAYPNTIYF	TGCGCCAGCAGCTTGGACAGGGCCTATCCGAACACCATATATTTT
NA	TRBV29-1	TRBJ1-5	TRBD1	CSVQGFDNQPQHF	TGCAGCGTACAGGGGTTTGACAATCAGCCCCAGCATTTT
NA	TRBV6-5	TRBJ1-2	TRBD1	CASKPSDRVGGYTF	TGTGCCAGCAAGCCCTCGGACAGGGTGGGTGGCTACACCTTC
NA	TRBV6-1	TRBJ2-7	TRBD2	CASTFTSGGSYEQYF	TGTGCCAGCACGTTTACTAGCGGGGGTTCCTACGAGCAGTACTTC
once	TRBV25-1	TRBJ2-5	TRBD1	CASSEPRQGGTQYF	TGTGCCAGCAGTGAACCACGACAGGGGGGGACCCAGTACTTC
NA	TRBV6-5	TRBJ2-7	TRBD2	CASSFTSGVDYEQYF	TGTGCCAGCAGTTTCACTAGCGGGGTCGACTACGAGCAGTACTTC
NA	TRBV4-1	TRBJ2-7	TRBD1	CASSQSGGRSYEQYF	TGCGCCAGCAGCCAATCAGGGGGCAGGTCCTACGAGCAGTACTTC
NA	TRBV5-4	TRBJ1-2	TRBD1	CASSSNLEVTGDYGYTF	TGTGCCAGCAGCTCTAATCTTGAGGTGACAGGGGACTATGGCTACACCTTC
NA	TRBV9	TRBJ1-1	NA	CASSVVGQGLGNTEAFF	TGTGCCAGCAGCGTAGTGGGGCAGGGGTTGGGGAACACTGAAGCTTTCTTT
NA	TRBV5-1	TRBJ2-1	TRBD2	CASSLEAGGLVEQFF	TGCGCCAGCAGCTTGGAAGCGGGGGGCCTTGTAGAGCAGTTCTTC
NA	TRBV6-5	TRBJ2-7	TRBD2	CASSYQRDQAYEQYF	TGTGCCAGCAGTTACCAGCGGGATCAGGCCTACGAGCAGTACTTC
NA	TRBV10-3	TRBJ1-1	TRBD1	CASWDRVGNTEAFF	TGTGCCAGTTGGGACAGGGTCGGAAACACTGAAGCTTTCTTT
NA	TRBV7-3	TRBJ2-2	TRBD2	CASSPLAGTGELFF	TGTGCCAGCAGCCCACTAGCGGGCACCGGGGAGCTGTTTTTT
NA	TRBV4-2	TRBJ1-4	TRBD1	CASSQDPGQGFYEKLFF	TGTGCCAGCAGCCAAGATCCCGGACAGGGTTTTTACGAAAAACTGTTTTTT
NA	TRBV6-1	TRBJ2-7	NA	CASSEGNRDWYHEQYF	TGTGCCAGCAGTGAAGGTAACAGGGATTGGTACCACGAGCAGTACTTC
NA	TRBV7-6	TRBJ2-7	TRBD2	CASSLGLAGGHTSYEQYF	TGTGCCAGCAGCTTGGGACTAGCGGGGGGCCACACCTCCTACGAGCAGTACTTC
once	TRBV10-3	TRBJ1-2	TRBD1	CAISSSPGQRGNTF	TGTGCCATCAGTTCTTCACCGGGACAGCGAGGAAACACCTTC
once	TRBV7-9	TRBJ1-2	NA	CASSLVPQVGQLPNYGYTF	TGTGCCAGCAGCTTAGTCCCCCAGGTGGGTCAGCTCCCTAACTATGGCTACACCTTC
NA	TRBV2	TRBJ1-1	NA	CASPRGRTEAFF	TGTGCCAGCCCCCGGGGGAGGACTGAAGCTTTCTTT
NA	TRBV18	TRBJ1-2	NA	CASSPFERSVNYGYTF	TGTGCCAGCTCACCTTTTGAGAGAAGCGTTAACTATGGCTACACCTTC